These T cell receptor beta chains were read from a single sample in a study of shared clonotypes between healthy human individuals. Clones were read by immunoSEQ multiplex PCR, and TCRdb kept only the in-frame ones, dropping some. The table includes more than 200,000 clones, 60% to 70% detected once. Input material: memory CD4+ T cells sorted from blood. All receptors come from a man under 40 in good health. Both conserved end residues are part of each CDR3. The order of the fields is CDR3 DNA, CDR3 protein, clone size, J gene, V gene, D gene. The D gene is left open where the match is weak. Expanded clones get a size class; other rows say once, few or many, or leave the size out.

CDR3 DNA: TGTGCCATCAAGCGGGAGAACTACAATGAGCAGTTCTTC
CDR3 protein: CAIKRENYNEQFF
clone size: few
J gene: TRBJ2-1
V gene: TRBV10-3
D gene: TRBD2

CDR3 DNA: TGTGCCAGCAGCGTAAGCGGGAGTTACGAGCAGTACTTC
CDR3 protein: CASSVSGSYEQYF
clone size: NA
J gene: TRBJ2-7
V gene: TRBV5-4
D gene: TRBD2

CDR3 DNA: TGCAGCGTTGACCCCAGGGCTTTCGAGCAGTACTTC
CDR3 protein: CSVDPRAFEQYF
clone size: NA
J gene: TRBJ2-7
V gene: TRBV29-1
D gene: NA

CDR3 DNA: TGTGCCAGCAGCCGTGGACAGCCAAATCAGCCCCAGCATTTT
CDR3 protein: CASSRGQPNQPQHF
clone size: NA
J gene: TRBJ1-5
V gene: TRBV7-2
D gene: NA

CDR3 DNA: TGTGCCAGCAGCCCATTGTCAGATACGCAGTATTTT
CDR3 protein: CASSPLSDTQYF
clone size: many
J gene: TRBJ2-3
V gene: TRBV7-9
D gene: NA

CDR3 DNA: TGTGCCAGCAGTGGGCCCGATGGAAATGAAAAACTGTTTTTT
CDR3 protein: CASSGPDGNEKLFF
clone size: NA
J gene: TRBJ1-4
V gene: TRBV2
D gene: NA

CDR3 DNA: TGTGCCAGCAGCGTAGGGAGCGGGACTTCAAGGAATGAGCAGTTCTTC
CDR3 protein: CASSVGSGTSRNEQFF
clone size: NA
J gene: TRBJ2-1
V gene: TRBV9
D gene: TRBD2

CDR3 DNA: TGTGCCAGCAGCTCCACGATTGGAGATACGCAGTATTTT
CDR3 protein: CASSSTIGDTQYF
clone size: NA
J gene: TRBJ2-3
V gene: TRBV7-2
D gene: NA

CDR3 DNA: TGTGCCAGCAGTTTCCATAATAGACGGGGGCAGTACTTC
CDR3 protein: CASSFHNRRGQYF
clone size: NA
J gene: TRBJ2-7
V gene: TRBV28
D gene: NA

CDR3 DNA: TGTGCCAGCAGTGACCGCTCCTCGACAGGGCAACTATTC
CDR3 protein: CASSDRSSTGQLF
clone size: few
J gene: TRBJ2-7
V gene: TRBV25-1
D gene: TRBD1

CDR3 DNA: TGTGCCAGCTCACCAGTTGCTAGCGGGAGGATTGGGAACACCGGGGAGCTGTTTTTT
CDR3 protein: CASSPVASGRIGNTGELFF
clone size: NA
J gene: TRBJ2-2
V gene: TRBV18
D gene: TRBD2

CDR3 DNA: TGTGCCAGCAGGCAACAGGGAGGAGGTCAGCCCCAGCATTTT
CDR3 protein: CASRQQGGGQPQHF
clone size: few
J gene: TRBJ1-5
V gene: TRBV28
D gene: NA

CDR3 DNA: TGTGCCAGCAGTCCGGCCAAAGGAGGCTACACCTTC
CDR3 protein: CASSPAKGGYTF
clone size: NA
J gene: TRBJ1-2
V gene: TRBV28
D gene: NA

CDR3 DNA: TGTGCCAGCACCTTTAGCGGCCAGAGCTCCTACAATGAGCAGTTCTTC
CDR3 protein: CASTFSGQSSYNEQFF
clone size: NA
J gene: TRBJ2-1
V gene: TRBV9
D gene: NA

CDR3 DNA: TGTGCCAGTAGTATACTGTCACAGGGTAGTGGCTACACCTTC
CDR3 protein: CASSILSQGSGYTF
clone size: many
J gene: TRBJ1-2
V gene: TRBV19
D gene: NA

CDR3 DNA: TGTGCCAGCAGCCCCGGCAGGGGAAAAGGGCTGTTTTTT
CDR3 protein: CASSPGRGKGLFF
clone size: few
J gene: TRBJ1-4
V gene: TRBV7-2
D gene: NA

CDR3 DNA: TGCGCCAGCAGCCGAGACCAGGGGACCGCAGATACGCAGTATTTT
CDR3 protein: CASSRDQGTADTQYF
clone size: NA
J gene: TRBJ2-3
V gene: TRBV4-3
D gene: NA

CDR3 DNA: TGTGCCAGCAGCTTGTCCCGAGGTTCAAGCACAGATACGCAGTATTTT
CDR3 protein: CASSLSRGSSTDTQYF
clone size: NA
J gene: TRBJ2-3
V gene: TRBV5-6
D gene: NA

CDR3 DNA: TGTGCCAGCACCCGGGGGGACTCTGGGGCCAACGTCCTGACTTTC
CDR3 protein: CASTRGDSGANVLTF
clone size: NA
J gene: TRBJ2-6
V gene: TRBV9
D gene: TRBD2

CDR3 DNA: TGTGCCAGCTCACCAGGGGGCACTGGGGCCAACGTCCTGACTTTC
CDR3 protein: CASSPGGTGANVLTF
clone size: few
J gene: TRBJ2-6
V gene: TRBV18
D gene: NA

CDR3 DNA: TGTGCCACGTTAGCGGACAGGGACGAGCAGTACTTC
CDR3 protein: CATLADRDEQYF
clone size: NA
J gene: TRBJ2-7
V gene: TRBV28
D gene: TRBD1

CDR3 DNA: TGCGCCAGCAGCCAAGAAGGGCATTCCACAGGGAGCAATCAGCCCCAGCATTTT
CDR3 protein: CASSQEGHSTGSNQPQHF
clone size: NA
J gene: TRBJ1-5
V gene: TRBV4-1
D gene: NA

CDR3 DNA: TGCGCCAGCAGCCTTGGGACTAGCGGGCAGTATTCTGGGGCCAACGTCCTGACTTTC
CDR3 protein: CASSLGTSGQYSGANVLTF
clone size: NA
J gene: TRBJ2-6
V gene: TRBV4-1
D gene: TRBD2

CDR3 DNA: TGTGCCAGCAGCTCCGTCGGTCTGGAGGGTTACGAGCAGTACTTC
CDR3 protein: CASSSVGLEGYEQYF
clone size: NA
J gene: TRBJ2-7
V gene: TRBV7-2
D gene: NA

CDR3 DNA: TGTGCCAGCATCTCCGGGCCTGAGCAGTTCTTC
CDR3 protein: CASISGPEQFF
clone size: NA
J gene: TRBJ2-1
V gene: TRBV28
D gene: NA

CDR3 DNA: TGTGCAAGTCGCTTAGGAGCGGCCGCCCGAAGGAGGAGGAATGAGCAGTTCTTC
CDR3 protein: CASRLGAAARRRRNEQFF
clone size: few
J gene: TRBJ2-1
V gene: TRBV12-2
D gene: NA

CDR3 DNA: TGTGCCAGTAGCCGTCGGGGCCAAGAGACCCAGTACTTC
CDR3 protein: CASSRRGQETQYF
clone size: few
J gene: TRBJ2-5
V gene: TRBV19
D gene: NA

CDR3 DNA: TGCGCCAGCAGCCCGGATGGGGGTATCTATGGCTACACCTTC
CDR3 protein: CASSPDGGIYGYTF
clone size: NA
J gene: TRBJ1-2
V gene: TRBV5-1
D gene: NA

CDR3 DNA: TGTGCCAGCAGGGAAAGACAGACCTACGAGCAGTACTTC
CDR3 protein: CASRERQTYEQYF
clone size: few
J gene: TRBJ2-7
V gene: TRBV6-1
D gene: NA

CDR3 DNA: TGTGCCAGCACTCAAGCAGATGAGCAGTTCTTC
CDR3 protein: CASTQADEQFF
clone size: NA
J gene: TRBJ2-1
V gene: TRBV28
D gene: NA

CDR3 DNA: TGTGCCAGCAGTTCAATAGCGGGAGGGCCAGGGTCGGCGCAGTATTTT
CDR3 protein: CASSSIAGGPGSAQYF
clone size: NA
J gene: TRBJ2-3
V gene: TRBV27
D gene: TRBD2

CDR3 DNA: TGCAGCGTTGGAGGATCCAATCAGCCCCAGCATTTT
CDR3 protein: CSVGGSNQPQHF
clone size: NA
J gene: TRBJ1-5
V gene: TRBV29-1
D gene: NA

CDR3 DNA: TGTGCCAGCAGTGGACAGGGAGGGATTCAGCCCCAGCATTTT
CDR3 protein: CASSGQGGIQPQHF
clone size: NA
J gene: TRBJ1-5
V gene: TRBV28
D gene: TRBD1

CDR3 DNA: TGTGCCAGCAGCTTAAAAGGGGTTTACGAGCAGTACTTC
CDR3 protein: CASSLKGVYEQYF
clone size: NA
J gene: TRBJ2-7
V gene: TRBV5-6
D gene: NA

CDR3 DNA: TGTGCCAGCGCTTTGATCAGTGAAAAACTGTTTTTT
CDR3 protein: CASALISEKLFF
clone size: NA
J gene: TRBJ1-4
V gene: TRBV28
D gene: NA

CDR3 DNA: TGTGCCAGCAGCCCGGGACTAGCGGGAGGTGGGGGATACAATGAGCAGTTCTTC
CDR3 protein: CASSPGLAGGGGYNEQFF
clone size: few
J gene: TRBJ2-1
V gene: TRBV5-4
D gene: TRBD2

CDR3 DNA: TGCGCCAGCAGCTTGGCCGCGGAGACCCAGTACTTC
CDR3 protein: CASSLAAETQYF
clone size: NA
J gene: TRBJ2-5
V gene: TRBV5-1
D gene: NA

CDR3 DNA: TGCAGTGCTAGAGAGGGGGAGACCCAGTACTTC
CDR3 protein: CSAREGETQYF
clone size: NA
J gene: TRBJ2-5
V gene: TRBV20-1
D gene: NA

CDR3 DNA: TGCAAGGCGGGTTTGAGCGAGACCCAGTACTTC
CDR3 protein: CKAGLSETQYF
clone size: NA
J gene: TRBJ2-5
V gene: TRBV20-1
D gene: NA

CDR3 DNA: TGTGCCAGCAGCGTAGTTGACTCAGAGACCCAGTACTTC
CDR3 protein: CASSVVDSETQYF
clone size: NA
J gene: TRBJ2-5
V gene: TRBV9
D gene: NA

CDR3 DNA: TGTGCCAGCAGACCGGGACAGGGGGCGTATAAGCAGTACTTC
CDR3 protein: CASRPGQGAYKQYF
clone size: NA
J gene: TRBJ2-7
V gene: TRBV28
D gene: TRBD1

CDR3 DNA: TGTGCCAGCAGCTTGGCGGGAGTAGCCTACGAGCAGTACTTC
CDR3 protein: CASSLAGVAYEQYF
clone size: NA
J gene: TRBJ2-7
V gene: TRBV11-2
D gene: TRBD2

CDR3 DNA: TGTGCCACCAGCAGATCTCTCGACAGGGGGAGAGAGACCCAGTACTTC
CDR3 protein: CATSRSLDRGRETQYF
clone size: NA
J gene: TRBJ2-5
V gene: TRBV15
D gene: TRBD1

CDR3 DNA: TGCGCCAGCAGCCAAGGCGAAACTGGGACTAGCGGGGATACGCAGTATTTT
CDR3 protein: CASSQGETGTSGDTQYF
clone size: NA
J gene: TRBJ2-3
V gene: TRBV4-3
D gene: TRBD2

CDR3 DNA: TGTGCCAGCAGGGATCACACCGGGGAGCTGTTTTTT
CDR3 protein: CASRDHTGELFF
clone size: NA
J gene: TRBJ2-2
V gene: TRBV7-9
D gene: NA

CDR3 DNA: TGCAGCGTTGAGGGCGGGAGGGCCGTCAATGAGCAGTTCTTC
CDR3 protein: CSVEGGRAVNEQFF
clone size: NA
J gene: TRBJ2-1
V gene: TRBV29-1
D gene: TRBD2

CDR3 DNA: TGCGCCAGCAGCCGAGAAGGACAGGGGATATCAGATACGCAGTATTTT
CDR3 protein: CASSREGQGISDTQYF
clone size: few
J gene: TRBJ2-3
V gene: TRBV4-1
D gene: TRBD1

CDR3 DNA: TGCAGCGTTGAAGATGGACTAGCGATGAGAAATGAGCAGTTCTTC
CDR3 protein: CSVEDGLAMRNEQFF
clone size: NA
J gene: TRBJ2-1
V gene: TRBV29-1
D gene: TRBD2

CDR3 DNA: TGTGCCAGCAGCCGAGAACAGGGTGGGCAGTTCTTC
CDR3 protein: CASSREQGGQFF
clone size: few
J gene: TRBJ2-1
V gene: TRBV11-3
D gene: NA

CDR3 DNA: TGTGCCAGCAGTGAGGATCCTCGTCGCTGGCAGTACTTC
CDR3 protein: CASSEDPRRWQYF
clone size: NA
J gene: TRBJ2-7
V gene: TRBV6-1
D gene: NA